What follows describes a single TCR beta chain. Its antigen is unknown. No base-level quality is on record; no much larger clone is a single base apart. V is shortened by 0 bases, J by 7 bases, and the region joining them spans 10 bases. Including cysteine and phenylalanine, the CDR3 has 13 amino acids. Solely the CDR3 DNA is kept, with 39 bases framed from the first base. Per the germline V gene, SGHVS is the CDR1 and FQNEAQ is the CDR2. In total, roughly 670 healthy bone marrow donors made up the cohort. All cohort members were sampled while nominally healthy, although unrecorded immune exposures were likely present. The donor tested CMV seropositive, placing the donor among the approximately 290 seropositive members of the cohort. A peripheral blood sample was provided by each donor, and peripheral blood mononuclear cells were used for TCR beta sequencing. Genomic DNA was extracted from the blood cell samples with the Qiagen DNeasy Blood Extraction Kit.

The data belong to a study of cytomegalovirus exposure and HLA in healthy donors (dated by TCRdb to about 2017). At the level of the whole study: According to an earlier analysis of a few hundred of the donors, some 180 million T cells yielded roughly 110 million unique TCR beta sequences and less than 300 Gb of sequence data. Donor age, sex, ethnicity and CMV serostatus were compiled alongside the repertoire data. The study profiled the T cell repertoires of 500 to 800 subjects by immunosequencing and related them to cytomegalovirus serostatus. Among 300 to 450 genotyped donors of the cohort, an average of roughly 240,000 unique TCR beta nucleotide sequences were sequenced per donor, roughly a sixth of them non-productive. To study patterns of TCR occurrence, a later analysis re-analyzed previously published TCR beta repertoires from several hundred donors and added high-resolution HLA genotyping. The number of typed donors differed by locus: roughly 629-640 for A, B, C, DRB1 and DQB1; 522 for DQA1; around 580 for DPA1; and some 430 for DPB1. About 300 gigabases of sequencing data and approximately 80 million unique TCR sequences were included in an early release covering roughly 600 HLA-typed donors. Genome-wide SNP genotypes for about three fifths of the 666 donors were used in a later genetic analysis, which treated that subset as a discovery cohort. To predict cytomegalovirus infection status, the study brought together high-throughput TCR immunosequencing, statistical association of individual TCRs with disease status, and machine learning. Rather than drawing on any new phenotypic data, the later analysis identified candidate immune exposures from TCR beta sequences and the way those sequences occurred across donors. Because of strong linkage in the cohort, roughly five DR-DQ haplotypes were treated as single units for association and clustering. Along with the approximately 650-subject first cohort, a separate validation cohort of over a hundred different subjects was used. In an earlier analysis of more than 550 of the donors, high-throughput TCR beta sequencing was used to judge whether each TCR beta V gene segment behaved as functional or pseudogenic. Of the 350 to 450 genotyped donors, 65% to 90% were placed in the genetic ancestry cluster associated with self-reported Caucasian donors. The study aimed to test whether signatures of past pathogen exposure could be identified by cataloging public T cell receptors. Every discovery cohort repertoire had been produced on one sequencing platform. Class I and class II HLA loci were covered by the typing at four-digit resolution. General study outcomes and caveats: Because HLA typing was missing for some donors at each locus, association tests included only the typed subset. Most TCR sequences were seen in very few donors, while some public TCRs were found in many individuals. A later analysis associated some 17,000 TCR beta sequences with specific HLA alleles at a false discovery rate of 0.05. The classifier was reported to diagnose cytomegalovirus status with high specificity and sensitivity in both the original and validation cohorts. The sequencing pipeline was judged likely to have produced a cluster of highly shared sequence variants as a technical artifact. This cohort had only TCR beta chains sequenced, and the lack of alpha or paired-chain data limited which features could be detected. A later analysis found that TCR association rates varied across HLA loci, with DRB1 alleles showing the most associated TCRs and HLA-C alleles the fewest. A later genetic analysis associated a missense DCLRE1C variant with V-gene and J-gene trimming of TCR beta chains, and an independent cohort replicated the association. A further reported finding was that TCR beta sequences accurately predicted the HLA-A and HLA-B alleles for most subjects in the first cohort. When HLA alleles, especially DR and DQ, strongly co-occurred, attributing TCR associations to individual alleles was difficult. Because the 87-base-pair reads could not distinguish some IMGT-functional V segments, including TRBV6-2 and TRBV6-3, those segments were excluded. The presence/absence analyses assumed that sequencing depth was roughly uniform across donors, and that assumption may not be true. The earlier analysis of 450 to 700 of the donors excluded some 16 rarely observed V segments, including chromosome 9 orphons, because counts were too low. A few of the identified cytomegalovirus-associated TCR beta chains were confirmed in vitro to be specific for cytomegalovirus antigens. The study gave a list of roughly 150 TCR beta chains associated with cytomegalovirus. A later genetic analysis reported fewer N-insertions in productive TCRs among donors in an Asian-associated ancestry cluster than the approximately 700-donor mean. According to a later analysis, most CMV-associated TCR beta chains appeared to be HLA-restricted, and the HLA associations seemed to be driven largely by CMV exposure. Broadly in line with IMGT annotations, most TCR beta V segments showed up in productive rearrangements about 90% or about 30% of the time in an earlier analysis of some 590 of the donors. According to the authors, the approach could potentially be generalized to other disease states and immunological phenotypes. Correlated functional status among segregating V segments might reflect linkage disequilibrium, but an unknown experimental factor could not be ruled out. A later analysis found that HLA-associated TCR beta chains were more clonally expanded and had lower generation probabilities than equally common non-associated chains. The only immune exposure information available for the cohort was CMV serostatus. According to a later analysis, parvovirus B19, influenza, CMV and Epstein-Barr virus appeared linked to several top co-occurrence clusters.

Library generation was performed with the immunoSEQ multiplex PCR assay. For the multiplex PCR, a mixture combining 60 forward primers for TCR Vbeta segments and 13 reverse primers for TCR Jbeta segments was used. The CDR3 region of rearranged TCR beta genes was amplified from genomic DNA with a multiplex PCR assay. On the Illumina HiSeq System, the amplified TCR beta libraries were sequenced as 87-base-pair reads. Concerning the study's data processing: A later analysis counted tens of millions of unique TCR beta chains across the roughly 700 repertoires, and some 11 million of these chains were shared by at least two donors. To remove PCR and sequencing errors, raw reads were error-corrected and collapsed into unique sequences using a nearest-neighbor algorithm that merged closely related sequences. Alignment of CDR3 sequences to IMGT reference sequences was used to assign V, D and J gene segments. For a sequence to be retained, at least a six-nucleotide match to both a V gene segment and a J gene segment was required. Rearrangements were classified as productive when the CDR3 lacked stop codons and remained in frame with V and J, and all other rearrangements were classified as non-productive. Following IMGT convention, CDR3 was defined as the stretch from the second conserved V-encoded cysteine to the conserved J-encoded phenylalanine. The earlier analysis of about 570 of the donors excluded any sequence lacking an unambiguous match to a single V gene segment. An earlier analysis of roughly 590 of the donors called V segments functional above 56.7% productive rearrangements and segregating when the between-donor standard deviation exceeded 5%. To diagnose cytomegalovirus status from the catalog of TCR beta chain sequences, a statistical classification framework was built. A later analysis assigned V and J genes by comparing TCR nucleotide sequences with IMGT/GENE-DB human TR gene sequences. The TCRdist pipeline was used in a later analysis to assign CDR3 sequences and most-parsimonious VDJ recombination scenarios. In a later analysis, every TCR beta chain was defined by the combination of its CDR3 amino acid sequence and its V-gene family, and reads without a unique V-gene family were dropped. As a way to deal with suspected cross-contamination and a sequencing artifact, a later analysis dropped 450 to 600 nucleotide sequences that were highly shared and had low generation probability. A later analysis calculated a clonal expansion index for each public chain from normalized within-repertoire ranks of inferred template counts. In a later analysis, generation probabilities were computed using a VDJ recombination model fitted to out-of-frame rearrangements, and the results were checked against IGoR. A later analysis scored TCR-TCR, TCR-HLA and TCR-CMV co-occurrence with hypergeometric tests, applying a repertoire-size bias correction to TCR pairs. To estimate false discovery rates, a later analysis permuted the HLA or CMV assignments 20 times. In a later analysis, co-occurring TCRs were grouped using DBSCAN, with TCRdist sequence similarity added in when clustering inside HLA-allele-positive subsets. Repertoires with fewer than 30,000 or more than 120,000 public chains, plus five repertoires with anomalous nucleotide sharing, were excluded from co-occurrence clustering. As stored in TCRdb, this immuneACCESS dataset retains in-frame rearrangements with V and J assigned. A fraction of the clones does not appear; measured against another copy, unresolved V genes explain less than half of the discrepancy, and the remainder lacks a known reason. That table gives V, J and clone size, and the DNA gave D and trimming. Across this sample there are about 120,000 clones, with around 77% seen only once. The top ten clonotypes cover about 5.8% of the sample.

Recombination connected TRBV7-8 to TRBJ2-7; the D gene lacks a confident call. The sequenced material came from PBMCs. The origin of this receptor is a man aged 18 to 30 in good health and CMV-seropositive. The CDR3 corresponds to CASSLAPWREQYF. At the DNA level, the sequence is TGTGCCAGCAGCTTAGCGCCCTGGCGGGAGCAGTACTTC.